These 27 T cell receptor beta chains were all obtained from the same sample, sequenced in a study of identical twins' blood T cells (dated by TCRdb to the early 2010s). Library prep was done by 5' RACE. This sample was sequenced with an Illumina Genome Analyzer IIx. TCRdb itself trimmed the public reads at Q25 with fastp, ran MiXCR and retained productive beta chains. Each record represents a unique CDR3 protein, reported with the most common genes and DNA among its rows. Recorded for this sample are fewer than 450,000 distinct CDR3 sequences; roughly 31% of them occurred a single time. 5.5% to 6.5% of the sample is held by the ten biggest clonotypes. Sequenced input: PBMCs. The origin of the receptors is a woman aged 18-55 years in good health.

The sample holds a few counts of this clonotype. This chain links TRBV5-8 with TRBJ1-5; no clear D gene. The CDR3 is 13 residues long. Germline values: CDR1 SGHTS, CDR2 YDEGEE. Trimming took 4 bases from V and 4 from J, leaving 9 bases between them. The CDR3, as DNA: TGTGCCAGCAGCGCCCAACATAATCAGCCCCAGCATTTT. The encoded protein is CASSAQHNQPQHF.

This clonotype has more than one count but fewer than ten. The V gene is TRBV9, the J gene TRBJ2-6; 8 bases align to TRBD2. The trim removed 1 base at V and 0 bases at J, leaving 6 bases unmatched. The CDR3 totals 18 residues. Germline V gives CDR1 SGDLS, CDR2 YYNGEE. CDR3 DNA sequence: TGTGCCAGCAGCGTAACTAGCGGAGACCTCTCTGGGGCCAACGTCCTGACTTTC. It yields the protein CASSVTSGDLSGANVLTF.

A note on this clonotype: The germline gene is not matched at one end of the junction; a read error may be the cause. The chain combines TRBV20-1 with TRBJ2-2; possibly TRBD2 for D (8 bases). Germline V gives CDR1 DFQATT, CDR2 SNEGSKA (reference sequence). The CDR3 sequence is 12 residues long. The CDR3 here is CSARQGSGELVF. In DNA form, the CDR3 reads TGCAGTGCTCGACAGGGTAGCGGGGAGCTGGTTTTT.

The chain has TRBV29-1 and TRBJ2-1; 7 bases agree with TRBD2. CDR1 and CDR2 (germline): SQVTM, ANQGSEA. The CDR3 spans 11 residues. The CDR3 coding sequence is TGCGGGGGGGACCGTATTAATGAGCAGTTCTTC. Its protein is CGGDRINEQFF.

This clonotype was seen more than once but under ten times. This chain uses TRBV6-2 or TRBV6-3 with TRBJ2-1; D possibly corresponds to TRBD2 (7 bases). CDR1 MNHEY and CDR2 SVGEGT come from the germline V gene. This CDR3 region has 15 residues. V was pared by 8 bases and J by 5 bases, with 19 bases between. In DNA, the CDR3 is TGTGCCAGCGGTCGTGGGGGGGCGGGAGACAATGAGCAGTTCTTC. As protein: CASGRGGAGDNEQFF.

V gene TRBV19 combines with J gene TRBJ2-2, with a tentative D call TRBD1 (6 bases). The CDR3 is made up of 12 amino acids. Deletions cut 7 bases from V and 7 bases from J, with 10 bases between. From germline, CDR1 is LNHDA and CDR2 SQIVND (reference sequence). CDR3 loop: CASKTGYGELFF. The CDR3 DNA sequence: TGTGCCAGTAAAACAGGGTACGGGGAGCTGTTTTTT. The whole variable domain, filled in from reference TRBV19 and TRBJ2-2, reads DGGITQSPKYLFRKEGQNVTLSCEQNLNHDAMYWYRQDPGQGLRLIYYSQIVNDFQKGDIAEGYSVSREKKESFPLTVTSAQKNPTAFYLCASKTGYGELFFGEGSRLTVL.

The rearrangement uses TRBV15 and TRBJ1-5; unclear D gene. Germline V gene lookup returns CDR1 LNHNV and CDR2 YYDKDF (reference sequence). V was clipped by 0 bases and J by 7 bases, with 10 bases between them. This CDR3 region has 14 residues. The chain's CDR3 is CATSREGGSQPQHF. DNA for the CDR3: TGTGCCACCAGCAGAGAGGGTGGTTCCCAGCCCCAGCATTTT.

Ten or more counts support this clonotype. V is TRBV5-1 and J is TRBJ2-2; tentatively, D is TRBD1 (5 bases). CDR1 and CDR2 from the germline V gene are SGHRS and YFSETQ. This CDR3 is 14 amino acids long. V lost 2 bases to trimming and J lost 6 bases, with 11 bases between them. CDR3 protein: CASSLLRDPGELFF. The CDR3 bases are TGCGCCAGCAGCTTACTCAGGGATCCCGGGGAGCTGTTTTTT.

The CDR3 nucleotides are TGCAGCGGGGACGGACAGGACGGCTATGGCTACACCTTC. Translated: CSGDGQDGYGYTF. The V gene is TRBV29-1, the J gene TRBJ1-2, with TRBD1 matching 7 bases. V shed 7 bases and J 4 bases; nucleotides not matched to a gene: 9. The germline V gene encodes CDR1 SQVTM and CDR2 ANQGSEA. The CDR3 length is 13 residues.

This clonotype has just a few counts. The chain carries TRBV7-2 and TRBJ2-2; D remains ambiguous. Between the trimmed V and J ends, which lost 2 bases and 6 bases, there was a span of 4 bases. The CDR3 runs to 12 residues. The V gene's germline CDR1 is SGHTA and CDR2 FQGNSA. CDR3: CASSLFPGELFF. CDR3 DNA: TGTGCCAGCAGCTTATTTCCCGGGGAGCTGTTTTTT.

The chain combines TRBV5-1 with TRBJ2-1, with a weak D call TRBD2 (5 bases). V was shortened by 4 bases and J by 8 bases, with 16 bases between the two germline ends. Germline CDR1 SGHRS, CDR2 YFSETQ. This CDR3 region has 14 residues. The CDR3 nucleotides read TGCGCCAGCAGCGATGGACTTCCTACACATGAGCAGTTCTTC. This translates into CASSDGLPTHEQFF.

This clonotype came up many times. This sequence joins TRBV20-1 and TRBJ1-5, with D unresolved. Germline CDR1 DFQATT, CDR2 SNEGSKA (reference sequence). The CDR3 has 15 residues. With 3 bases removed from V and 4 bases from J, the gap between germline ends came to 16 bases. CDR3 in amino acids: CSASSLDHFNQPQHF. Written as DNA, the CDR3 is TGCAGTGCTAGCTCCCTAGACCACTTTAATCAGCCCCAGCATTTT.

This chain joins TRBV7-8 and TRBJ1-1; unclear D gene. CDR1 is SGHVS and CDR2 is FQNEAQ in the germline V gene. Trimming pared 0 bases from V and 0 bases from J, leaving 8 bases between. The CDR3 contains 15 residues. Here the CDR3 DNA reads TGTGCCAGCAGCTTAGCGGCATGGCTGAACACTGAAGCTTTCTTT. Its protein product is CASSLAAWLNTEAFF.

The sample holds a few counts of this clonotype. The rearrangement uses TRBV7-3 and TRBJ1-1; no clear D gene. V was trimmed by 2 bases and J by 7 bases, leaving 8 bases between them. Looked up from germline, CDR1 is SGHTA and CDR2 is FQGTGA. This CDR3 is built from 12 residues. The CDR3 DNA reads TGTGCCAGCAGCTTATGGACGATTGAAGCTTTCTTT. Amino acid sequence: CASSLWTIEAFF. Together with reference TRBV7-3 and TRBJ1-1, the CDR3 gives the full variable domain: GAGVSQTPSNKVTEKGKYVELRCDPISGHTALYWYRQSLGQGPEFLIYFQGTGAADDSGLPNDRFFAVRPEGSVSTLKIQRTERGDSAVYLCASSLWTIEAFFGQGTRLTVV.

The chain carries TRBV29-1 and TRBJ2-5; D is possibly TRBD2 (6 bases). Deletions cut 2 bases from V and 5 bases from J, with 9 bases between. This CDR3 has 12 amino acids. Germline V gives CDR1 SQVTM, CDR2 ANQGSEA. CDR3 bases: TGCAGCGTTGAACGGGGGAGTGAGACCCAGTACTTC. Encoded protein: CSVERGSETQYF.

The table lists this clonotype with many counts. The CDR3 protein is CASSLVHNQPQHF. CDR3 bases: TGTGCCAGCAGTTTAGTGCACAATCAGCCCCAGCATTTT. The chain carries TRBV12-3 or TRBV12-4 and TRBJ1-5, with D unresolved. CDR3 length: 13 residues. V was shortened by 1 base and J by 3 bases, with 4 bases between the two germline ends.

The J gene is TRBJ1-5, the V gene TRBV3-1; D is unclear. The length of the CDR3 is 13 residues. Germline lookup yields CDR1 LGHDT and CDR2 YNNKEL (reference sequence). V shed 7 bases and J shed 2 bases, with 9 bases lying between them. CDR3 residues: CASITNCNQPQHF. The CDR3 DNA sequence: TGTGCCAGCATCACAAACTGCAATCAGCCCCAGCATTTT.

Concerning this clonotype itself: This may be a read error: a much more frequent sequence differs by one nucleotide. The V and J genes are TRBV20-1 and TRBJ2-7; D is possibly TRBD1 or TRBD2 (5 bases each). CDR1 and CDR2 (germline): DFQATT, SNEGSKA (reference sequence). The CDR3 runs to 13 residues. CDR3 nucleotide sequence: TGCAGTGCTAGATGGGGGAGTTCCTACGGGCAGTACTTC. Its protein is CSARWGSSYGQYF.

This clonotype was picked up a small number of times. The V and J genes are TRBV25-1 and TRBJ2-1, with 11 positions matching TRBD2. Germline V gene data show CDR1 as MGHDK and CDR2 as SYGVNS. The J segment lost 8 bases and the V segment lost 4 bases, leaving 7 bases of the junction unmatched. CDR3 length equals 15 residues. CDR3 in amino acids: CASSAPGLAVDEQFF. CDR3 nucleotides: TGTGCCAGCAGTGCTCCGGGACTAGCGGTCGATGAGCAGTTCTTC.

There are a few counts of this clonotype. The chain recombines TRBV28 with TRBJ1-2, with D possibly matching TRBD1 (5 bases). Trimming left V 6 bases short and J 3 bases short, with 17 bases between. Germline assignment: CDR1 MDHEN and CDR2 SYDVKM. The length of the CDR3 is 15 residues. CDR3 DNA: TGTGCCAGCAGATTCACAACCGGGGCCGACTATGGCTACACCTTC. This sequence encodes CASRFTTGADYGYTF.

The genes are TRBV6-5 and TRBJ1-2; D is unresolved. V was shortened by 5 bases and J by 3 bases, with 13 bases between the two germline ends. The V gene's germline CDR1 is MNHEY and CDR2 SVGAGI. The CDR3 runs 14 residues. CDR3 protein: CASSTLNSYYGYTF. CDR3 bases: TGTGCCAGCAGTACACTGAACAGCTACTATGGCTACACCTTC.

This clonotype was detected a few times. This chain joins TRBV29-1 and TRBJ1-1; D uncertain. The CDR3 extends over 14 amino acids. V shed 7 bases and J shed 1 base, with 16 bases lying between them. Germline V gene lookup returns CDR1 SQVTM and CDR2 ANQGSEA. The CDR3 DNA reads TGCAGCGCCCCGAGCCAAAAACAGAACACTGAAGCTTTCTTT. Its translation: CSAPSQKQNTEAFF.

V gene TRBV5-1 combines with J gene TRBJ2-5; D is perhaps TRBD1 (6 bases). Germline CDR1 is SGHRS and CDR2 is YFSETQ. The CDR3 sequence is 15 residues long. V shed 0 bases and J shed 3 bases, with 12 bases lying between them. This chain's CDR3 is CASSLDGRGKETQYF. CDR3 DNA sequence: TGCGCCAGCAGCTTGGATGGCAGGGGAAAAGAGACCCAGTACTTC.

As regards this clonotype: One base away lies a much larger clone, so this may be a sequencing read error. The rearrangement uses TRBV3-1 and TRBJ2-2; no clear D gene. Germline-derived CDR1 and CDR2 are LGHDT and YNNKEL (reference sequence). The CDR3 runs 12 residues. The ends were cut back, 2 bases at V and 7 bases at J, with 5 bases in the middle. The chain's CDR3 is CASSQIIGELFF. The CDR3 DNA reads as TGTGCCAGCAGCCAAATCATCGGGGAGCTGTTTTTT.

Concerning this clonotype: Relative to the germline gene, one junction end is altered; a read error may explain this. The genes are TRBV27 and TRBJ1-6; D ambiguous. This CDR3 comprises 15 residues. Germline V gene sequence: CDR1 MNHEY, CDR2 SMNVEV (reference sequence). CDR3 nucleotide sequence: TGTGCCGGCAGTACTGTTACAGCGAATAATTCACCCCTCCACTTT. Residues: CAGSTVTANNSPLHF.

This clonotype was counted a single time. The V call is TRBV10-3, the J call TRBJ2-3; the D call may be TRBD1 or TRBD2 (5 bases each). Germline values: CDR1 ENHRY, CDR2 SYGVKD. This CDR3 spans 18 amino acids. V was pared by 4 bases and J by 2 bases, with 22 bases between. The CDR3 reads CAISVVTGPESHTDTQYF. The CDR3 nucleotides are TGTGCCATCAGTGTAGTGACGGGACCCGAGTCTCACACAGATACGCAGTATTTT.

This chain connects TRBV12-3 or TRBV12-4 to TRBJ2-7, with TRBD1 matching 8 bases. The CDR3 contains 16 residues. V trimming: 5 bases; J trimming: 2 bases; junction bases outside the gene matches: 11. In nucleotides, the CDR3 is TGTGCCAGCAGTCCCGGGACAGGATTGGGAACCTACGAGCAGTACTTC. Translating it yields CASSPGTGLGTYEQYF.